This T cell receptor (beta chain) was identified during a study of blood T cell repertoires in COVID-19. In the study overall: The cDNA or gDNA used as material had been derived from T cells, B-cell-depleted T cells, or PBMCs.

The V gene end was trimmed by 1 base and the J gene end by 3 bases; junction bases not matched to a gene: 2. The germline CDR1 and CDR2 sequences are SGHTA and FQGNSA. This CDR3 comprises 15 residues. In the original analysis: Estimation of nucleated cell counts was performed using reference gene primer amplification. Only in-frame clones appear in the TCRdb table, and some are missing; sequencing was by immunoSEQ multiplex PCR. The V and J calls and clone size were taken over from that table, and D and trimming were inferred from the DNA. The sample carries 300,000 to 450,000 clones, around 90% recorded once.

The chain recombines TRBV7-2 with TRBJ2-1; 8 bases match TRBD1. Sequenced input: peripheral blood. The receptor comes from a human donor in a cohort sampled during active COVID-19. The CDR3 sequence is CASSLGGQVYNEQFF. In DNA, the CDR3 is TGTGCCAGCAGCTTAGGGGGACAGGTCTACAATGAGCAGTTCTTC.